These T cell receptor beta chains were read from a single sample in a study of blood T cell repertoires in COVID-19. The repertoire was sequenced with immunoSEQ multiplex PCR; TCRdb's copy has only in-frame clones and lacks some. The repertoire holds 160,000 or so clones, under 90% seen once, with about 8% in the top ten. Specimen: PBMCs or T cells enriched from blood (not recorded which). Source of these receptors: a woman aged 45-65 years who had recovered from COVID-19. CDR3s include the opening cysteine and the closing phenylalanine or tryptophan. Each record gives: D gene, J gene, clone size, V gene, CDR3 DNA, CDR3 protein. A D gene is named only where the DNA matches it firmly. Not every row has a clone size; where given, it reads once, few, many or a size class.

D gene: TRBD1
J gene: TRBJ2-3
clone size: .
V gene: TRBV11-2
CDR3 DNA: TGTGCCAGCAGCTCCAGGGGGCCGGGACAGACTTCTACGCAGTATTTT
CDR3 protein: CASSSRGPGQTSTQYF

D gene: .
J gene: TRBJ1-6
clone size: few
V gene: TRBV9
CDR3 DNA: TGTGCCAGCAGCGTAGATGTGGGCAGCCGCTCCTATAATTCACCCCTCCACTTT
CDR3 protein: CASSVDVGSRSYNSPLHF

D gene: .
J gene: TRBJ1-6
clone size: .
V gene: TRBV5-1
CDR3 DNA: TGCGCCAGCAGCTTGAACGTGGGTTGGAGCCCCTATAATTCACCCCTCCACTTT
CDR3 protein: CASSLNVGWSPYNSPLHF

D gene: .
J gene: TRBJ2-4
clone size: .
V gene: TRBV3-1/TRBV3-2
CDR3 DNA: TGTGCCAGCAGCCAGATTAGATCTGGCCTCGACTCTAAAAACATTCAGTACTTC
CDR3 protein: CASSQIRSGLDSKNIQYF

D gene: TRBD1
J gene: TRBJ1-2
clone size: .
V gene: TRBV7-6
CDR3 DNA: TGTGCCAGCAGCTCTTACGAGGACAGGGAGAATGGCTACACCTTC
CDR3 protein: CASSSYEDRENGYTF

D gene: TRBD2
J gene: TRBJ2-7
clone size: .
V gene: TRBV10-3
CDR3 DNA: TGTGCCATCTCAACTATCAGCGGGAGCTCCTACGAGCAGTACTTC
CDR3 protein: CAISTISGSSYEQYF

D gene: .
J gene: TRBJ1-5
clone size: .
V gene: TRBV12-3/TRBV12-4
CDR3 DNA: TGTGCCAGCAGTTCCTCAGGGAATCAGCCCCAGCATTTT
CDR3 protein: CASSSSGNQPQHF

D gene: .
J gene: TRBJ1-2
clone size: .
V gene: TRBV5-5
CDR3 DNA: TGTGCCAGCAGCTTGGCTCCCTTCCTCTATGGCTACACCTTC
CDR3 protein: CASSLAPFLYGYTF

D gene: .
J gene: TRBJ1-2
clone size: .
V gene: TRBV4-3
CDR3 DNA: TGCGCCAGCAGCGCTAAGGGTACGGGGGGCTACACCTTC
CDR3 protein: CASSAKGTGGYTF

D gene: TRBD1
J gene: TRBJ1-1
clone size: .
V gene: TRBV5-6
CDR3 DNA: TGTGCCAGCAGCAGGGACAGGGGAACCCTTGACACTGAAGCTTTCTTT
CDR3 protein: CASSRDRGTLDTEAFF

D gene: .
J gene: TRBJ2-1
clone size: .
V gene: TRBV27
CDR3 DNA: TGTGCCAGCCACTATGGACAGAGCAATGAGCAGTTCTTC
CDR3 protein: CASHYGQSNEQFF

D gene: .
J gene: TRBJ1-2
clone size: once
V gene: TRBV7-9
CDR3 DNA: TGTGCCAGCAGCCCCACGTTGTCAGGCCACGGCTACACCTTC
CDR3 protein: CASSPTLSGHGYTF

D gene: .
J gene: TRBJ1-1
clone size: few
V gene: TRBV18
CDR3 DNA: TGTGCCAGCTCACCTTCCCAGAACACTGAAGCTTTCTTT
CDR3 protein: CASSPSQNTEAFF

D gene: .
J gene: TRBJ2-1
clone size: .
V gene: TRBV6-6
CDR3 DNA: TGTGCCAGCAGTCACGGGGAGGGGGTGGTCTTTGGCGATGAGCAGTTCTTC
CDR3 protein: CASSHGEGVVFGDEQFF

D gene: .
J gene: TRBJ2-3
clone size: .
V gene: TRBV10-3
CDR3 DNA: TGTGCCATCAGTGAGTCAGAGCGCACAGATACGCAGTATTTT
CDR3 protein: CAISESERTDTQYF

D gene: .
J gene: TRBJ2-7
clone size: .
V gene: TRBV7-9
CDR3 DNA: TGTGCCAGCAGCTTAGGAAGGAGTTACGAGCAGTACTTC
CDR3 protein: CASSLGRSYEQYF

D gene: TRBD1
J gene: TRBJ1-1
clone size: .
V gene: TRBV6-5
CDR3 DNA: TGTGCCAGCAGACCCCCAGGGGGCAGTGAAGCTTTCTTT
CDR3 protein: CASRPPGGSEAFF

D gene: TRBD1
J gene: TRBJ2-7
clone size: .
V gene: TRBV7-2
CDR3 DNA: TGTGCCAGCAGCTTAGCTCGACAGGGGCGATCCTACGAGCAGTACTTC
CDR3 protein: CASSLARQGRSYEQYF

D gene: TRBD2
J gene: TRBJ2-1
clone size: once
V gene: TRBV19
CDR3 DNA: TGTGCCAGTAGTATCGAGGCTAGCGGGAGCCATGAGCAGTTCTTC
CDR3 protein: CASSIEASGSHEQFF

D gene: TRBD2
J gene: TRBJ2-5
clone size: .
V gene: TRBV7-9
CDR3 DNA: TGTGCCAGCAGCTTGACTAGCGGGAGAGGAGAGACCCAGTACTTC
CDR3 protein: CASSLTSGRGETQYF

D gene: .
J gene: TRBJ1-2
clone size: .
V gene: TRBV18
CDR3 DNA: TGTGCCAGCTCACCATTCCGTGCGTCGGGCTACACCTTC
CDR3 protein: CASSPFRASGYTF

D gene: TRBD2
J gene: TRBJ2-2
clone size: .
V gene: TRBV19
CDR3 DNA: TGTGCCAGTAGTATAAGGACTAGCGGTAACACCGGGGAGCTGTTTTTT
CDR3 protein: CASSIRTSGNTGELFF

D gene: TRBD2
J gene: TRBJ2-6
clone size: .
V gene: TRBV4-3
CDR3 DNA: TGCGCCAGCAGGCCGGGAGGGTCTGGGGCCAACGTCCTGACTTTC
CDR3 protein: CASRPGGSGANVLTF

D gene: .
J gene: TRBJ2-5
clone size: .
V gene: TRBV9
CDR3 DNA: TGTGCCAGCAGCGTCGACGGGGTTCAAGAGACCCAGTACTTC
CDR3 protein: CASSVDGVQETQYF

D gene: TRBD1
J gene: TRBJ2-7
clone size: .
V gene: TRBV11-2
CDR3 DNA: TGTGCCAGCAGCTTCGGACAGGGACCCTCCTACGAGCAGTACTTC
CDR3 protein: CASSFGQGPSYEQYF

D gene: .
J gene: TRBJ2-3
clone size: few
V gene: TRBV6-5
CDR3 DNA: TGTGCCAGCAGCTCAGGGTATCGGGCCACAGATACGCAGTATTTT
CDR3 protein: CASSSGYRATDTQYF

D gene: .
J gene: TRBJ2-3
clone size: .
V gene: TRBV7-9
CDR3 DNA: TGTGCCAGCAGGAGCTTTACCGATACGCAGTATTTT
CDR3 protein: CASRSFTDTQYF

D gene: .
J gene: TRBJ1-5
clone size: .
V gene: TRBV2
CDR3 DNA: TGTGCCAGCAGACAGGGAATTTTGCAGCCCCAGCATTTT
CDR3 protein: CASRQGILQPQHF

D gene: .
J gene: TRBJ1-2
clone size: .
V gene: TRBV6-1
CDR3 DNA: TGTGCCAGCAGTGAATCCCCATTCATTAACTATGGCTACACCTTC
CDR3 protein: CASSESPFINYGYTF

D gene: TRBD2
J gene: TRBJ2-2
clone size: once
V gene: TRBV7-2
CDR3 DNA: TGTGCCAGCAGTACTAGCGGGGGACCCGGGGAGCTGTTTTTT
CDR3 protein: CASSTSGGPGELFF

D gene: .
J gene: TRBJ1-1
clone size: few
V gene: TRBV10-3
CDR3 DNA: TGTGCCATCAGTGGCGGCGGTGGAGAAGCTTTCTTT
CDR3 protein: CAISGGGGEAFF

D gene: .
J gene: TRBJ1-1
clone size: .
V gene: TRBV19
CDR3 DNA: TGTGCCAGTAGTATAGGGGCCAGACTACCAAACACTGAAGCTTTCTTT
CDR3 protein: CASSIGARLPNTEAFF

D gene: .
J gene: TRBJ1-6
clone size: .
V gene: TRBV5-5
CDR3 DNA: TGTGCCAGCAGCTTTCGTGTTCTAAATTCACCCCTCCACTTT
CDR3 protein: CASSFRVLNSPLHF

D gene: .
J gene: TRBJ2-6
clone size: once
V gene: TRBV4-3
CDR3 DNA: TGCGCCAGCAGCCAACAGGGATCCGGGGCCAACGTCCTGACTTTC
CDR3 protein: CASSQQGSGANVLTF

D gene: TRBD2
J gene: TRBJ2-7
clone size: .
V gene: TRBV18
CDR3 DNA: TGTGCCAGCTCACTTCTAGCGGGCCGCTCCTACGAGCAGTACTTC
CDR3 protein: CASSLLAGRSYEQYF

D gene: .
J gene: TRBJ2-5
clone size: .
V gene: TRBV5-1
CDR3 DNA: TGCGCCAGCAGCTTTTCAGGGCAAGAGACCCAGTACTTC
CDR3 protein: CASSFSGQETQYF

D gene: TRBD1
J gene: TRBJ1-1
clone size: .
V gene: TRBV6-5
CDR3 DNA: TGTGCCAGCAGAAAAGGACAGGGCAACACTGAAGCTTTCTTT
CDR3 protein: CASRKGQGNTEAFF

D gene: TRBD2
J gene: TRBJ2-4
clone size: .
V gene: TRBV7-7
CDR3 DNA: TGTGCTAGCAGCCCTACTAGCGGCCTAGCCAAAAACATTCAGTACTTC
CDR3 protein: CASSPTSGLAKNIQYF

D gene: TRBD1
J gene: TRBJ1-5
clone size: .
V gene: TRBV7-2
CDR3 DNA: TGTGCCAGCAGCTTAGTGGGGACAGGGAATCAGCCCCAGCATTTT
CDR3 protein: CASSLVGTGNQPQHF

D gene: .
J gene: TRBJ2-1
clone size: .
V gene: TRBV28
CDR3 DNA: TGTGCCAGCAGTCCACCGACAGGCCCAAGCTCCTACAATGAGCAGTTCTTC
CDR3 protein: CASSPPTGPSSYNEQFF

D gene: TRBD1
J gene: TRBJ1-6
clone size: .
V gene: TRBV6-5
CDR3 DNA: TGTGCCAGCAGTCCTCGGACAGGATCACCCCTCCACTTT
CDR3 protein: CASSPRTGSPLHF

D gene: TRBD2
J gene: TRBJ2-7
clone size: once
V gene: TRBV6-5
CDR3 DNA: TGTGCCAGCGGTTGGACTAGCATGACCTACGAGCAGTACTTC
CDR3 protein: CASGWTSMTYEQYF

D gene: TRBD1
J gene: TRBJ1-6
clone size: .
V gene: TRBV6-5
CDR3 DNA: TGTGCCGCCGGGACAGGCTTTAATTCACCCCTCCACTTT
CDR3 protein: CAAGTGFNSPLHF

D gene: .
J gene: TRBJ2-4
clone size: .
V gene: TRBV3-1/TRBV3-2
CDR3 DNA: TGTGCCAGCAGCCAAGGACTAGGCGCAGACATTCAGTACTTC
CDR3 protein: CASSQGLGADIQYF

D gene: TRBD1
J gene: TRBJ2-3
clone size: .
V gene: TRBV5-1
CDR3 DNA: TGCGCCAGCAGAGGCACAGGACAAAGAACTGGGACAGGCAAAAACACAGATACGCAGTATTTT
CDR3 protein: CASRGTGQRTGTGKNTDTQYF

D gene: .
J gene: TRBJ2-3
clone size: .
V gene: TRBV24-1
CDR3 DNA: TGTGCCACCAGTGCCACGGAGAGCCGCACAGATACGCAGTATTTT
CDR3 protein: CATSATESRTDTQYF

D gene: .
J gene: TRBJ2-2
clone size: .
V gene: TRBV3-1/TRBV3-2
CDR3 DNA: TGTGCCAGCAGCCAAGGGGGAGGCGGGGAGCTGTTTTTT
CDR3 protein: CASSQGGGGELFF

D gene: TRBD1
J gene: TRBJ2-5
clone size: .
V gene: TRBV4-3
CDR3 DNA: TGCGCCAGCAGCCAAGCTCAGGGGGTGGAGACCCAGTACTTC
CDR3 protein: CASSQAQGVETQYF

D gene: TRBD2
J gene: TRBJ2-1
clone size: once
V gene: TRBV3-1/TRBV3-2
CDR3 DNA: TGTGCCAGCAGCACTAGCGGGAGCTCCTACAATGAGCAGTTCTTC
CDR3 protein: CASSTSGSSYNEQFF

D gene: .
J gene: TRBJ2-7
clone size: .
V gene: TRBV2
CDR3 DNA: TGTGCCAGCTACACAACCTACGAGCAGTACTTC
CDR3 protein: CASYTTYEQYF

D gene: .
J gene: TRBJ1-2
clone size: once
V gene: TRBV7-2
CDR3 DNA: TGTGCCAGCACTACCCCCGGGGTAGGGTCGAATGGATATGGCTACACCTTC
CDR3 protein: CASTTPGVGSNGYGYTF

D gene: TRBD1
J gene: TRBJ1-1
clone size: .
V gene: TRBV4-2
CDR3 DNA: TGTGCCAGCAGCCTAGGGGACTCACAGGGGACTGAAGCTTTCTTT
CDR3 protein: CASSLGDSQGTEAFF

D gene: TRBD2
J gene: TRBJ2-7
clone size: .
V gene: TRBV9
CDR3 DNA: TGTGCCAGCAGCGTAGACGCCGGGACTAACGTCTACGAGCAGTACTTC
CDR3 protein: CASSVDAGTNVYEQYF

D gene: TRBD1
J gene: TRBJ2-3
clone size: .
V gene: TRBV10-2
CDR3 DNA: TGCGCCAGCCTCCGGTCCTATACAGGGGGCTTCACAGATACGCAGTATTTT
CDR3 protein: CASLRSYTGGFTDTQYF

D gene: .
J gene: TRBJ2-7
clone size: .
V gene: TRBV6-5
CDR3 DNA: TGTGCCAGCGAGTCCGGACAAGCCTACGAGCAGTACTTC
CDR3 protein: CASESGQAYEQYF